One sample yielded the 20 T cell receptor beta chains listed below, sequenced in a study of graft-versus-host responses after intestinal transplantation. These receptors' antigens are unknown. Sequencing used immunoSEQ multiplex PCR; TCRdb keeps in-frame clones, though not all of them. The sample lists more than 25,000 clones; 82% were seen once. Here the sequenced sample was unstimulated CD4+ T cells sorted from spleen or lymph node cells, taken before intestinal transplant. Every receptor here comes from a human donor who received an intestinal transplant.

The chain uses TRBV23-1 and TRBJ2-7; 13 bases are shared with TRBD2. TRBV23-1 is annotated as an ORF whose role is uncertain. The CDR3 runs 19 residues. After removal of 0 bases from V and 3 bases from J, the junction contained 11 bases not matched to a gene. The CDR3 loop reads CASSQSDLGLAGERYEQYF. The CDR3 DNA sequence: TGCGCCAGCAGTCAATCGGACCTCGGACTAGCGGGAGAACGCTACGAGCAGTACTTC.

The J gene is TRBJ1-3, the V gene TRBV28; maybe TRBD1 (5 bases). Germline lookup yields CDR1 MDHEN and CDR2 SYDVKM. The CDR3 runs to 15 residues. The ends were cut back, 5 bases at V and 5 bases at J, with 16 bases in the middle. The CDR3 DNA follows: TGTGCCAGCAGTCTCCCTGGGGGTGGCAGAAACACCATATATTTT. It is translated as CASSLPGGGRNTIYF.

The gene calls are TRBV7-9 and TRBJ2-7, with a weak D call TRBD1 (5 bases). CDR1 is SEHNR and CDR2 is FQNEAQ in the germline V gene (reference sequence). This CDR3 has 12 amino acids. Between the trimmed V and J ends, which lost 6 bases and 3 bases, there was a span of 9 bases. In DNA, the CDR3 is TGTGCCAGCAGTTGGACAATCTACGAGCAGTACTTC. It is translated as CASSWTIYEQYF.

This sequence joins TRBV7-8 and TRBJ2-1; the match to TRBD2 covers 14 bases. This CDR3 comprises 18 residues. Germline-derived CDR1 and CDR2 are SGHVS and FQNEAQ. The trim removed 4 bases at V and 0 bases at J, leaving 5 bases unmatched. CDR3 bases: TGTGCCAGCAGCTGGGGACTAGCGGGAGTGAGCTCCTACAATGAGCAGTTCTTC. As protein: CASSWGLAGVSSYNEQFF.

This chain connects TRBV28 to TRBJ2-2, with D possibly TRBD1 on 7 matching bases. The CDR3 contains 16 residues. Germline CDR1 MDHEN, CDR2 SYDVKM. Trimming left V 4 bases short and J 5 bases short, with 17 bases between. CDR3 nucleotides: TGTGCCAGCAGTTCCCCCTCACAGGGGAGGACCGGGGAGCTGTTTTTT. It translates to CASSSPSQGRTGELFF.

This rearrangement joins TRBV20-1 to TRBJ2-1; D not certain. Trimming cost V 3 bases and J 5 bases, with 2 bases left between them. This CDR3 is 10 amino acids long. Germline assignment: CDR1 DFQATT and CDR2 SNEGSKA (reference sequence). In nucleotides, the CDR3 is TGCAGTGCTAGGGACAATGAGCAGTTCTTC. This gives the protein CSARDNEQFF.

The V gene is TRBV5-1, the J gene TRBJ2-6; 10 bases map to TRBD1. Germline V gives CDR1 SGHRS, CDR2 YFSETQ. The CDR3 length is 20 residues. V lost 3 bases, J lost 2 bases, and 14 bases stayed unmatched. The CDR3 spells CASSSSRDRGWVAGANVLTF. CDR3 in DNA: TGCGCCAGCAGCTCGTCCCGGGACAGGGGTTGGGTTGCTGGGGCCAACGTCCTGACTTTC.

The gene calls are TRBV30 and TRBJ1-3, with 10 positions matching TRBD1. The CDR3 sequence is 14 residues long. Germline lookup yields CDR1 GTSNPN and CDR2 SVGIG (reference sequence). V lost 1 base and J lost 10; bases outside the gene matches: 7. CDR3 nucleotides: TGTGCCTGGAGTGCGGGGACAGGGGACATGACCATATATTTT. This encodes CAWSAGTGDMTIYF.

The V gene is TRBV5-1, the J gene TRBJ2-3, with D uncertain. Germline CDR1 and CDR2: SGHRS and YFSETQ. Trimming pared 4 bases from V and 2 bases from J, leaving 14 bases between. This CDR3 has 15 residues. The CDR3 sequence: CASSPRAVDTDTQYF. The CDR3 DNA is TGCGCCAGCAGCCCCCGTGCGGTGGACACAGATACGCAGTATTTT.

This clone was detected only a few times. The CDR3 reads CASSGVAGVGNEQFF. For the CDR3, the DNA is TGTGCCAGCAGTGGGGTAGCGGGGGTAGGAAATGAGCAGTTCTTC. This chain joins TRBV6-4 and TRBJ2-1, with 9 bases that match TRBD2. There are 15 residues in the CDR3. CDR1 and CDR2 (germline): MRHNA, SNTAGT. The V and J ends lost 4 bases and 7 bases, in that order; junction bases with no gene match: 8.

J is TRBJ1-2 and V is TRBV11-2; D remains ambiguous. CDR1 is SGHAT, CDR2 FQNNGV, per germline. Trimming took 5 bases from V and 1 from J, leaving 14 bases between them. This CDR3 region has 15 residues. The CDR3 bases are TGTGCCAGCAGCCTTCGGCGGGATCTTAACTATGGCTACACCTTC. This gives the protein CASSLRRDLNYGYTF.

CDR3 residues: CASSYYQGAHYGYTF. The CDR3 bases are TGTGCCAGCAGTTACTATCAGGGGGCCCACTATGGCTACACCTTC. This chain links TRBV6-5 with TRBJ1-2, with 8 bases lining up with TRBD1. CDR1 is MNHEY and CDR2 is SVGAGI in the germline V gene. The CDR3 is 15 residues long. The V segment lost 1 base and the J segment 3 bases; nucleotides outside the gene matches: 4.

The chain is built from TRBV27 and TRBJ1-6; possibly TRBD1 for D (6 bases). V gave up 2 bases and J gave up 7 bases, with 12 bases separating them. The CDR3 contains 15 residues. Per germline, CDR1 MNHEY and CDR2 SMNVEV (reference sequence). The DNA of the CDR3 is TGTGCCAGCAGTTTAGGAGGGGGGGGGAATTCACCCCTCCACTTT. Translating gives CASSLGGGGNSPLHF.

The V and J genes are TRBV5-6 and TRBJ2-5, with D tentatively TRBD1 (6 bases). This CDR3 has 11 amino acids. Trimming left V 2 bases short and J 7 bases short, with 6 bases between. Germline V gives CDR1 SGHDT, CDR2 YYEEEE. The CDR3 nucleotides read TGTGCCAGCAGCTTAGGGGGGACCCAGTACTTC. Protein product: CASSLGGTQYF.

The chain couples TRBV7-3 to TRBJ2-1, with a tentative D call TRBD2 (6 bases). CDR1 and CDR2 (germline): SGHTA, FQGTGA. The V and J ends lost 5 bases and 10 bases respectively, with 18 bases between them. The CDR3 covers 14 residues. The CDR3 coding sequence is TGTGCCAGCAGCCTTGGGACTCCTCCGCAGGAGCAGTTCTTC. Translated: CASSLGTPPQEQFF.

The V call is TRBV6-1, the J call TRBJ2-1; no clear D gene. V was clipped by 2 bases and J by 2 bases, with 13 bases between them. The CDR3 runs to 16 residues. Germline values: CDR1 MNHNS, CDR2 SASEGT. CDR3 protein: CASSEIGAAPYNEQFF. The CDR3 nucleotides read TGTGCCAGCAGTGAAATCGGAGCTGCACCCTACAATGAGCAGTTCTTC.

V is TRBV18 and J is TRBJ2-1; 9 bases are shared with TRBD1. Germline V gene data show CDR1 as KGHSH and CDR2 as LQKENI. The CDR3 loop spans 13 amino acids. The trim removed 2 bases at V and 8 bases at J, leaving 1 base unmatched. The CDR3 nucleotides are TGTGCCAGCTCACCAAGGACAGGGGATGAGCAGTTCTTC. It encodes CASSPRTGDEQFF.

The J gene is TRBJ2-3, the V gene TRBV19; D could derive from TRBD1 or TRBD2 (6 bases each). Trimming cost V 0 bases and J 3 bases, with 13 bases left between them. This CDR3 region has 16 residues. Germline CDR1 LNHDA, CDR2 SQIVND (reference sequence). The CDR3 here is CASSIEVTGRTDTQYF. DNA of the CDR3: TGTGCCAGTAGTATAGAGGTCACAGGGAGGACAGATACGCAGTATTTT.

This chain joins TRBV2 and TRBJ2-1; 8 nucleotides align to TRBD2. The germline gives CDR1 SNHLY, CDR2 FYNNEI. The CDR3 runs to 19 residues. The V and J ends lost 10 bases and 0 bases, in that order; junction bases with no gene match: 20. CDR3 sequence (DNA): TGTGCCACATCGTGGGACATCGGACTAGCCGTTAGCTCCTACAATGAGCAGTTCTTC. It is translated as CATSWDIGLAVSSYNEQFF.

This clone was seen only once. The V call is TRBV7-2, the J call TRBJ2-5, with 10 bases matching TRBD2. The closer fit of TRBJ2-7 to the DNA end suggests the J call may be wrong. The CDR3 spans 13 residues. In germline, CDR1 is SGHTA, CDR2 FQGNSA. CDR3 sequence reads: CASSSSGSYEQYF. The CDR3 DNA reads TGTGCCAGCAGCTCTAGCGGGAGCTACGAGCAGTACTTC.